The TCR beta chain described here comes from a study of blood T cell repertoires in COVID-19. This clone was picked up a small number of times. The method was immunoSEQ multiplex PCR; TCRdb's version includes in-frame clones alone and lacks a portion of them. The table includes 40,000 to 65,000 clones, 65% to 85% detected once. The TCR was taken from a human donor with active or convalescent COVID-19. The donor label of this sample is uncertain. Sequencing was carried out using peripheral blood.

CDR3 in DNA: TGTGCCAGCAGTTTGTCCGATAGTAGCACAGATACGCAGTATTTT. It is translated as CASSLSDSSTDTQYF. The chain couples TRBV28 to TRBJ2-3; D unclear. V lost 3 bases to trimming and J lost 0 bases, with 10 bases between them. Germline CDR1 reads MDHEN; CDR2 reads SYDVKM. The CDR3 loop spans 15 amino acids. The full variable domain, with the rest looked up from reference TRBV28 and TRBJ2-3, is DVKVTQSSRYLVKRTGEKVFLECVQDMDHENMFWYRQDPGLGLRLIYFSYDVKMKEKGDIPEGYSVSREKKERFSLILESASTNQTSMYLCASSLSDSSTDTQYFGPGTRLTVL.